This TCR beta chain is from a study of T-cell memory formation after mild COVID-19. TCRdb called the 5' RACE reads again in MiXCR, with one record for every CDR3 protein. The table has some 330,000 distinct CDR3 sequences, approximately 21% seen once; the top ten hold around an eighth. The CDR3 totals 14 residues. Trimming removed 3 bases from V and 4 bases from J, with 13 bases in between. Germline-derived CDR1 and CDR2 are ENHRY and SYGVKD. Sample: PBMCs or a T cell subset sorted from them (not recorded which). V and J are TRBV10-3 and TRBJ2-7; tentatively, D is TRBD2 (6 bases). This TCR came from an adult woman who had mild COVID-19 (a few samples of this study predate the infection). Cell type and time point are not known. DNA of the CDR3: TGTGCCATCAGTGAAGGGGACTGGAAATACGAGCAGTACTTC. Translation: CAISEGDWKYEQYF.